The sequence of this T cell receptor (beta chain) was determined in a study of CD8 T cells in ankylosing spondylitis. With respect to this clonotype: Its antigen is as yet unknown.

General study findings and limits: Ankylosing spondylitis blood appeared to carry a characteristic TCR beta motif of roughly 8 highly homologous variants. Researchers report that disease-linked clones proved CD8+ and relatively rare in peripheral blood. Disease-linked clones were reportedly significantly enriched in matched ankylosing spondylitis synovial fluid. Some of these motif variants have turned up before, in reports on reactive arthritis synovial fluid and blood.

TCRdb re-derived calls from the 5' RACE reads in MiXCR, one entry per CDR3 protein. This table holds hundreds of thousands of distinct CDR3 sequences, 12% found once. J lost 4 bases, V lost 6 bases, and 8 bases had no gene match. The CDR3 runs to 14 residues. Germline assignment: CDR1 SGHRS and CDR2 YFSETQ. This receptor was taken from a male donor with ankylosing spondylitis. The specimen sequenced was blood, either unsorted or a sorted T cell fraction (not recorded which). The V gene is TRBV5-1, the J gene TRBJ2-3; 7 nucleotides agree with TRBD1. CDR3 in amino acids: CASTLLGGADTQYF. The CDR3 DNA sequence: TGCGCCAGCACACTGCTAGGGGGCGCAGATACGCAGTATTTT. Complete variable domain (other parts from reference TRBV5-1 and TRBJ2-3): KAGVTQTPRYLIKTRGQQVTLSCSPISGHRSVSWYQQTPGQGLQFLFEYFSETQRNKGNFPGRFSGRQFSNSRSEMNVSTLELGDSALYLCASTLLGGADTQYFGPGTRLTVL.